Here is one T cell receptor beta chain with its context. The sample originates from a study of control samples from healthy donors and cancer patients. This CDR3 spans 14 amino acids. The data were produced by immunoSEQ multiplex PCR, yet TCRdb's version contains in-frame clones alone and is incomplete. The sample holds 12,000 to 15,000 clones; 60% to 80% are singletons and the top ten take over 15%. The sequencing sample was made of formalin-fixed, paraffin-embedded tissue. This clonotype was sampled from a female donor with lung cancer. The J gene is TRBJ1-1, the V gene TRBV21-1. TRBV21-1 is noted as a pseudogene. The CDR3 DNA reads TGTGCCAGCAGCCGAAGAGGGGAGGGAACTGAAGCTTTCTTT. It yields the protein CASSRRGEGTEAFF.